The 3 T cell receptor beta chains below all came from one sample that was sequenced in a study of blood T cell repertoires in COVID-19. Some clones are missing from TCRdb's copy, which holds only in-frame ones; the method was immunoSEQ multiplex PCR. The sample includes 350,000 to 450,000 clones, around 87% seen only once; the top ten take approximately 1.9%. Sequencing was carried out using PBMCs or T cells enriched from blood (not recorded which). The origin of the receptors is a middle-aged man in a cohort exposed to, infected with or recovered from COVID-19 (not recorded which).

For the CDR3, the DNA is TGTGCCAGCAGCGTAGGGACTAGCGGGAATCCAGATACGCAGTATTTT. Translated: CASSVGTSGNPDTQYF. The genes are TRBV11-2 and TRBJ2-3; TRBD2 aligns across 13 bases. The CDR3 loop spans 16 amino acids. J gave up 4 bases and V 5 bases, and 6 bases lay outside the gene matches. Germline V gene data show CDR1 as SGHAT and CDR2 as FQNNGV.

V usage is TRBV5-1 and J usage is TRBJ2-3; tentative D call: TRBD2 (6 bases). There are 14 residues in the CDR3. V shed 1 base and J shed 6 bases, with 12 bases lying between them. Looked up from germline, CDR1 is SGHRS and CDR2 is YFSETQ. In DNA, the CDR3 is TGCGCCAGCAGCTTGACGGGCCGGGGGGATACGCAGTATTTT. This sequence encodes CASSLTGRGDTQYF. The variable domain in full, with the rest retrieved from reference TRBV5-1 and TRBJ2-3, is KAGVTQTPRYLIKTRGQQVTLSCSPISGHRSVSWYQQTPGQGLQFLFEYFSETQRNKGNFPGRFSGRQFSNSRSEMNVSTLELGDSALYLCASSLTGRGDTQYFGPGTRLTVL.

This rearrangement joins TRBV10-2 to TRBJ2-3; 9 nucleotides agree with TRBD1. The CDR3 length is 15 residues. J lost 5 bases, V lost 4 bases, and 7 bases had no gene match. The germline V gene has CDR1 WSHSY and CDR2 SAAADI. The CDR3 here is CASSGGGQGRDTQYF. The CDR3 nucleotides are TGCGCCAGCAGTGGGGGGGGACAGGGCAGAGATACGCAGTATTTT.